This is a list of T cell receptor beta chains from one sample in a study of CD8+ T cells in alopecia areata. Assay used: immunoSEQ multiplex PCR; TCRdb lists only in-frame clones, some missing. The table records about 200,000 clones, around 50% of them present only once. Material: CD8+ T cells sorted from blood. The receptors stem from a human donor in good health. The CDR3 runs from the conserved cysteine through the conserved F or W. The order of the fields is clone size, D gene, J gene, V gene, CDR3 protein, CDR3 DNA. The D gene is left open where the match is weak. Size is omitted from some rows. Given values are once, few, many or a class for expanded clones.

few,NA,TRBJ2-1,TRBV19,CASAPARRAYNEQFF,TGTGCCAGCGCTCCGGCGCGCCGGGCCTACAATGAGCAGTTCTTC
NA,TRBD1,TRBJ2-2,TRBV9,CASSGTGQGSTGELFF,TGTGCCAGCAGTGGCACAGGACAGGGTTCAACCGGGGAGCTGTTTTTT
NA,NA,TRBJ1-2,TRBV6-5,CASSLTGLDGYTF,TGTGCCAGCAGTCTGACCGGGCTGGACGGCTACACCTTC
few,NA,TRBJ1-6,TRBV7-9,CASSPSVVALHF,TGTGCCAGCAGCCCCAGCGTTGTGGCCCTCCACTTT
NA,NA,TRBJ2-2,TRBV29-1,CSGAPDPNTGELFF,TGCAGCGGCGCCCCCGATCCGAACACCGGGGAGCTGTTTTTT
few,TRBD1,TRBJ2-3,TRBV27,CASSLSGQGSDTQYF,TGTGCCAGCAGTTTGTCGGGACAGGGGTCAGATACGCAGTATTTT
NA,NA,TRBJ2-7,TRBV30,CAWQLGGGEQYF,TGTGCCTGGCAACTGGGAGGGGGTGAGCAGTACTTC
NA,NA,TRBJ1-5,TRBV4-1,CASSPREGSELNQPQHF,TGCGCCAGCAGCCCCCGCGAGGGGAGCGAATTAAATCAGCCCCAGCATTTT
few,NA,TRBJ2-7,TRBV4-1,CASRPQSSYEQYF,TGCGCCAGCAGGCCGCAGAGCTCCTACGAGCAGTACTTC
NA,TRBD2,TRBJ2-3,TRBV2,CASTPGLATDTQYF,TGTGCCAGCACACCGGGACTAGCCACAGATACGCAGTATTTT
few,NA,TRBJ2-7,TRBV29-1,CSVDLDEQYF,TGCAGCGTTGACCTGGACGAGCAGTACTTC
NA,NA,TRBJ1-6,TRBV25-1,CASSDEGRTLHF,TGTGCCAGCAGTGACGAGGGGAGGACCCTCCACTTT
NA,NA,TRBJ1-1,TRBV6-6,CASSYLTGTEAFF,TGTGCCAGCAGTTACCTTACCGGCACTGAAGCTTTCTTT
NA,TRBD1,TRBJ1-1,TRBV30,CAWGRDSRTEAFF,TGTGCCTGGGGCCGGGACAGTCGGACTGAAGCTTTCTTT
few,NA,TRBJ1-1,TRBV27,CASSLSNNMNTEAFF,TGTGCCAGCAGTTTATCGAACAACATGAACACTGAAGCTTTCTTT
NA,TRBD1,TRBJ1-4,TRBV29-1,CSVFWTGSEKLFF,TGCAGCGTTTTCTGGACAGGGAGTGAAAAACTGTTTTTT
once,TRBD1,TRBJ1-2,TRBV4-1,CASSHSQEGGQGANGYTF,TGCGCCAGCAGCCATTCCCAAGAGGGGGGACAGGGGGCAAATGGCTACACCTTC
once,TRBD2,TRBJ2-1,TRBV2,CASSERLAESYNEQFF,TGTGCCAGCAGTGAGCGACTAGCGGAATCCTACAATGAGCAGTTCTTC
NA,TRBD2,TRBJ2-7,TRBV29-1,CSVETSGSPYEQYF,TGCAGCGTTGAAACTAGCGGTTCTCCCTACGAGCAGTACTTC
many,TRBD1,TRBJ2-6,TRBV10-1,CASSEGQGPGANVLTF,TGCGCCAGCAGTGAGGGACAGGGACCTGGGGCCAACGTCCTGACTTTC
few,NA,TRBJ2-1,TRBV6-5,CASSWGPLNEQFF,TGTGCCAGCAGCTGGGGACCACTCAATGAGCAGTTCTTC
few,NA,TRBJ2-5,TRBV2,CASSEAQAPSTETQYF,TGTGCCAGCAGTGAAGCGCAGGCCCCCTCGACGGAGACCCAGTACTTC
NA,NA,TRBJ2-1,TRBV25-1,CASSPSSDEQFF,TGTGCCAGCAGTCCCTCCTCAGATGAGCAGTTCTTC
NA,NA,TRBJ1-4,TRBV6-5,CASSYSKEGLPLFF,TGTGCCAGCAGTTACTCGAAGGAGGGACTTCCACTGTTTTTT
NA,TRBD2,TRBJ2-2,TRBV4-1,CASSPTLAGKTGELFF,TGCGCCAGCAGCCCCACTCTAGCGGGGAAAACCGGGGAGCTGTTTTTT
NA,TRBD1,TRBJ2-7,TRBV5-1,CASSLVGQGYEQYF,TGCGCCAGCAGCTTGGTAGGACAGGGTTACGAGCAGTACTTC
NA,TRBD2,TRBJ2-1,TRBV29-1,CSVEDLTSGVSYNEQFF,TGCAGCGTTGAAGATCTTACTAGCGGAGTCTCCTACAATGAGCAGTTCTTC
NA,NA,TRBJ1-2,TRBV13,CASSEYGYQNYGYTF,TGTGCCAGCAGCGAATACGGGTATCAGAACTATGGCTACACCTTC
NA,TRBD1,TRBJ1-2,TRBV7-2,CASSLKPRGLYGYTF,TGTGCCAGCAGCTTAAAACCTAGGGGGCTTTATGGCTACACCTTC
NA,NA,TRBJ2-5,TRBV19,CASSILGGLQETQYF,TGTGCCAGTAGTATCCTAGGGGGGTTACAAGAGACCCAGTACTTC
NA,TRBD2,TRBJ2-3,TRBV4-2,CASSQLAGDSTDTQYF,TGTGCCAGCAGCCAATTAGCGGGGGATAGCACAGATACGCAGTATTTT
NA,NA,TRBJ1-1,TRBV4-1,CASTPGRTNTEAFF,TGCGCCAGCACCCCCGGACGGACGAACACTGAAGCTTTCTTT
few,NA,TRBJ2-2,TRBV5-4,CASSLSRVAGELFF,TGTGCCAGCAGCTTGTCCAGGGTCGCCGGGGAGCTGTTTTTT
few,TRBD1,TRBJ1-1,TRBV29-1,CSVDRGRGEAFF,TGCAGCGTGGACAGGGGGCGCGGTGAAGCTTTCTTT
NA,NA,TRBJ1-1,TRBV25-1,CASSDLKVSSETEAFF,TGTGCCAGCAGTGACCTTAAGGTCTCGTCGGAGACTGAAGCTTTCTTT
NA,TRBD2,TRBJ2-3,TRBV27,CASSVGTSGTDTQYF,TGTGCCAGCAGCGTCGGGACTAGCGGCACAGATACGCAGTATTTT
NA,NA,TRBJ2-7,TRBV4-1,CASSLRDDYEQYF,TGCGCCAGCAGCCTCCGGGACGACTACGAGCAGTACTTC
NA,NA,TRBJ2-5,TRBV6-5,CASSYFWGSYF,TGTGCCAGCAGTTACTTCTGGGGTTCGTACTTC
NA,TRBD1,TRBJ1-2,TRBV29-1,CSVEGTGGYGYTF,TGCAGCGTTGAAGGGACAGGGGGCTATGGCTACACCTTC
NA,NA,TRBJ1-2,TRBV6-6,CASSPSLSGVPDGYTF,TGTGCCAGCAGTCCTTCGCTTTCAGGGGTACCGGATGGCTACACCTTC
few,TRBD1,TRBJ2-5,TRBV15,CATSTPLDRSWETQYF,TGTGCCACCAGCACACCACTGGACAGGTCTTGGGAGACCCAGTACTTC
NA,NA,TRBJ2-7,TRBV2,CASSERTQEQYF,TGTGCCAGCAGTGAGCGGACACAAGAGCAGTACTTC
NA,NA,TRBJ1-2,TRBV6-4,CASSDYGDGGQYGYTF,TGTGCCAGCAGCGACTACGGGGACGGGGGGCAATACGGCTACACCTTC
NA,TRBD2,TRBJ2-1,TRBV7-9,CASSATGTSQNNEQFF,TGTGCCAGCAGCGCAACCGGGACTAGCCAAAACAATGAGCAGTTCTTC
NA,NA,TRBJ2-7,TRBV27,CASSPRSRVYEQYF,TGTGCCAGCAGTCCGCGTTCGCGTGTATACGAGCAGTACTTC
few,TRBD2,TRBJ2-1,TRBV6-1,CASSEAGGGSYNEQFF,TGTGCCAGCAGTGAAGCTGGCGGGGGGTCCTACAATGAGCAGTTCTTC
NA,NA,TRBJ1-5,TRBV5-6,CASSFTGNQPQHF,TGTGCCAGCAGCTTTACAGGCAATCAGCCCCAGCATTTT
NA,NA,TRBJ1-2,TRBV29-1,CSVEEGAGNYGYTF,TGCAGCGTTGAAGAAGGGGCGGGGAACTATGGCTACACCTTC
NA,NA,TRBJ1-5,TRBV30,CAWSVTSNNQPQHF,TGTGCCTGGAGTGTAACCAGTAACAATCAGCCCCAGCATTTT
NA,TRBD1,TRBJ2-5,TRBV6-5,CASSISGTGFETQYF,TGTGCCAGCAGTATATCCGGGACAGGGTTTGAGACCCAGTACTTC
few,NA,TRBJ2-5,TRBV5-4,CASSTSQVQYF,TGTGCCAGCAGCACGTCCCAGGTCCAGTACTTC
NA,NA,TRBJ1-1,TRBV30,CAWSYTTDTEAFF,TGTGCCTGGAGTTACACGACGGACACTGAAGCTTTCTTT
few,NA,TRBJ1-1,TRBV19,CASSHVRQGNTEAFF,TGTGCCAGTAGTCACGTCCGTCAGGGTAACACTGAAGCTTTCTTT
NA,NA,TRBJ2-4,TRBV6-1,CASRPETAAKNIQYF,TGTGCCAGCAGACCGGAGACAGCAGCCAAAAACATTCAGTACTTC
NA,NA,TRBJ2-1,TRBV2,CASSDLVGTTYNEQFF,TGTGCCAGCAGTGACCTGGTGGGGACCACTTACAATGAGCAGTTCTTC